The 22 T cell receptor beta chains below were found in one sample sequenced in a study of T-cell memory formation after mild COVID-19. TCRdb recomputed calls from the 5' RACE reads with MiXCR, one row per CDR3 protein. In the table there are around 300,000 distinct CDR3 sequences, more than 13% of which are singletons. The sequencing input was PBMCs or a T cell subset sorted from them (not recorded which). These TCRs come from a man between 18 and 35 years old who had mild COVID-19 (a few samples of this study predate the infection). Cell type and time point are not known.

This clonotype was counted ten times or more. The chain recombines TRBV5-1 with TRBJ2-3; maybe TRBD2 (6 bases). Trimming stripped 8 bases from V and 0 bases from J, with 16 bases between. Germline CDR1 is SGHRS and CDR2 is YFSETQ. The CDR3 covers 15 residues. The CDR3 nucleotides are TGCGCCAGTAACCCAGGCGGGACTAGCACAGATACGCAGTATTTT. Protein sequence: CASNPGGTSTDTQYF.

This clonotype has just a few counts. The chain uses TRBV6-2 or TRBV6-3 and TRBJ1-2; D unclear. The V and J ends lost 7 bases and 0 bases respectively, with 21 bases between them. The CDR3 sequence is 17 residues long. Germline V gene lookup returns CDR1 MNHEY and CDR2 SVGEGT. The CDR3 here is CASIGDRPTAANYGYTF. CDR3 nucleotides: TGTGCCAGCATTGGAGACCGCCCAACAGCAGCTAACTATGGCTACACCTTC.

This clonotype was counted between two and nine times. The chain couples TRBV7-3 to TRBJ2-1; 13 nucleotides match TRBD2. The CDR3 covers 15 residues. The V segment lost 4 bases and the J segment 8 bases; nucleotides outside the gene matches: 5. Germline lookup yields CDR1 SGHTA and CDR2 FQGTGA. The CDR3 nucleotides read TGTGCCAGCAGCTCACTAGCGGGGGGGCACGATGAGCAGTTCTTC. Protein: CASSSLAGGHDEQFF.

There are a few counts of this clonotype. This chain joins TRBV12-5 and TRBJ2-7; a possible D gene is TRBD1 (5 bases). This CDR3 is 15 amino acids long. The germline V and J ends were trimmed by 5 bases and 3 bases, with 17 bases remaining between them. The germline V gene has CDR1 LGHNT and CDR2 FRNRAP. In DNA, the CDR3 is TGTGCTAGTGGTCCCCTCCCAGGGCCGGGCTACGAGCAGTACTTC. Its translation is CASGPLPGPGYEQYF.

The V gene is TRBV7-6, the J gene TRBJ1-5; no firm D call. The germline V gene has CDR1 SGHVS and CDR2 FNYEAQ. Trimming pared 1 base from V and 0 bases from J, leaving 7 bases between. This CDR3 spans 15 amino acids. The CDR3 here is CASSLDTTSNQPQHF. CDR3 bases: TGTGCCAGCAGCTTAGACACGACTAGCAATCAGCCCCAGCATTTT.

This clonotype has only a few counts. The CDR3 DNA reads as TGTGCCATCAGTGGGAGGGGACAGTCGGACGAGACCCAGTACTTC. Its translation is CAISGRGQSDETQYF. The chain recombines TRBV10-3 with TRBJ2-5, with D possibly being TRBD1 (7 bases). The CDR3 totals 15 residues. The germline V and J ends were trimmed by 4 bases and 5 bases, with 17 bases remaining between them. Per the germline V gene, CDR1 is ENHRY and CDR2 is SYGVKD.

At least ten counts were recorded for this clonotype. In DNA form, the CDR3 reads TGTGCCAGCAGCTTCTCGGGGTACCAAGAGACCCAGTACTTC. Translating it yields CASSFSGYQETQYF. V is TRBV7-2 and J is TRBJ2-5; TRBD2 is a possible D gene (5 bases). V shed 3 bases and J shed 0 bases, with 8 bases lying between them. Germline CDR1 SGHTA, CDR2 FQGNSA. This CDR3 is built from 14 residues.

This clonotype was observed a few times. The chain uses TRBV4-1 and TRBJ1-2, with 11 bases matching TRBD1. The V segment lost 0 bases and the J segment 5 bases; nucleotides outside the gene matches: 8. The germline gives CDR1 MGHRA, CDR2 YSYEKL. This CDR3 has 17 amino acids. The CDR3 here is CASSQDRTGGKFYGYTF. Written as DNA, the CDR3 is TGCGCCAGCAGCCAAGATAGGACAGGGGGCAAATTTTATGGCTACACCTTC.

This clonotype was detected a few times. The genes are TRBV10-3 and TRBJ2-5; TRBD1 might be the D (6 bases). The CDR3 spans 12 residues. Trimming took 8 bases from V and 0 from J, leaving 7 bases between them. In germline, CDR1 is ENHRY, CDR2 SYGVKD. CDR3 coding DNA: TGTGCCATCTGGGACAACCAAGAGACCCAGTACTTC. It yields the protein CAIWDNQETQYF.

This clonotype was observed a few times. This chain links TRBV4-3 with TRBJ1-1, with TRBD1 matching 7 bases. V trimming: 4 bases; J trimming: 1 base; junction bases outside the gene matches: 6. The CDR3 runs 15 residues. Germline assignment: CDR1 LGHNA and CDR2 YSLEER. DNA of the CDR3: TGCGCCAGCAGCCCCTGGGACAGCACGAACACTGAAGCTTTCTTT. It encodes CASSPWDSTNTEAFF.

This clonotype came up many times. The chain links TRBV20-1 to TRBJ2-3, with 11 bases identical to TRBD2. This CDR3 region has 15 residues. CDR1 DFQATT and CDR2 SNEGSKA come from the germline V gene (reference sequence). V shed 7 bases and J 4 bases; nucleotides not matched to a gene: 10. The CDR3 loop is CSVPGLAERADTQYF. The CDR3 bases are TGCAGTGTCCCGGGACTAGCGGAGCGAGCAGATACGCAGTATTTT.

The CDR3, as DNA: TGCGCCAGCAGCGCCGGACAGGGGGTTAGCGAGCAGTACTTC. It specifies CASSAGQGVSEQYF. This sequence joins TRBV5-1 and TRBJ2-7; 10 nucleotides line up with TRBD1. CDR1 is SGHRS, CDR2 YFSETQ, per germline. The CDR3 runs to 14 residues. V lost 4 bases, J lost 6 bases, and 7 bases stayed unmatched.

In this sample, this clonotype turned up a few times. This chain links TRBV28 with TRBJ2-7; 8 bases are a match to TRBD1. Unmatched junction bases numbered 7, after V lost 6 bases and J lost 6 bases. This CDR3 spans 13 amino acids. CDR1 is MDHEN, CDR2 SYDVKM, per germline. The CDR3 DNA reads TGTGCCAGCAGCACTACAGGGGGAAGCGAGCAGTACGTC. It codes for CASSTTGGSEQYV.

This clonotype was seen only a few times. This chain joins TRBV5-1 and TRBJ2-7, with D maybe TRBD1 (6 bases). The CDR3 is made up of 17 amino acids. V lost 4 bases, J lost 9 bases, and 29 bases lay in between. Germline-derived CDR1 and CDR2 are SGHRS and YFSETQ. The CDR3 here is CASSRWGFSGHEGVQYV. CDR3 DNA sequence: TGCGCCAGCAGCCGTTGGGGTTTCTCGGGGCATGAGGGGGTGCAGTACGTC.

The chain carries TRBV7-3 and TRBJ1-5; D is undetermined. This CDR3 has 13 residues. V shed 5 bases and J shed 7 bases, with 12 bases lying between them. Germline V gene data show CDR1 as SGHTA and CDR2 as FQGTGA. The CDR3 DNA reads TGTGCCAGCAGCCCATCCCCAGGACAGCCCCAGCATTTT. Its translation is CASSPSPGQPQHF.

The V call is TRBV27, the J call TRBJ2-1, with a weak D call TRBD2 (7 bases). Germline V gene lookup returns CDR1 MNHEY and CDR2 SMNVEV (reference sequence). The CDR3 is 15 amino acids. V gave up 4 bases and J gave up 9 bases, with 19 bases separating them. CDR3 amino acids: CASSSLGGASGEQFF. The CDR3 DNA reads as TGTGCCAGCAGTTCCCTAGGGGGGGCGAGCGGTGAGCAGTTCTTC.

This clonotype occurred a few times. The chain recombines TRBV20-1 with TRBJ2-5, with 7 bases lining up with TRBD1. This CDR3 is 13 amino acids long. Germline CDR1 reads DFQATT; CDR2 reads SNEGSKA (reference sequence). V shed 5 bases, J shed 4 bases, and the junction held 7 bases outside the gene matches. This CDR3 is CSAPGTDLETQYF. For the CDR3, the DNA is TGCAGTGCTCCTGGGACAGACCTAGAGACCCAGTACTTC.

This clonotype was detected a few times. The chain employs TRBV7-2 and TRBJ2-3; D may be TRBD2 (5 bases). This CDR3 is built from 14 residues. CDR1 is SGHTA and CDR2 is FQGNSA in the germline V gene. V gave up 3 bases and J gave up 2 bases, with 9 bases separating them. CDR3: CASSFLSVTDTQYF. The DNA of the CDR3 is TGTGCCAGCAGCTTCCTTAGCGTCACAGATACGCAGTATTTT.

This clonotype was counted a few times. The chain recombines TRBV12-3 or TRBV12-4 with TRBJ2-1; no reliable D call. This CDR3 spans 15 amino acids. V was shortened by 3 bases and J by 0 bases, with 9 bases between the two germline ends. CDR3 nucleotide sequence: TGTGCCAGCAGTTTCGGCTCCAGCTCCTACAATGAGCAGTTCTTC. This sequence encodes CASSFGSSSYNEQFF.

This chain connects TRBV27 to TRBJ2-7; D call uncertain. The CDR3 is 15 residues long. Germline loops: CDR1 MNHEY, CDR2 SMNVEV (reference sequence). Trimming stripped 2 bases from V and 1 base from J, with 12 bases between. The chain's CDR3 is CASSLLSSGSYEQYF. CDR3 nucleotides: TGTGCCAGCAGTTTACTGTCCTCCGGGTCCTACGAGCAGTACTTC.

V and J are TRBV20-1 and TRBJ2-7; 12 bases match TRBD2. The trim removed 5 bases at V and 4 bases at J, leaving 15 bases unmatched. The CDR3 has 17 residues. Germline V gene sequence: CDR1 DFQATT, CDR2 SNEGSKA (reference sequence). Written as DNA, the CDR3 is TGCAGTGCTGTAAGCCGTTCTAGCGGGGGGGCCTTTTACGAGCAGTACTTC. Encoded protein: CSAVSRSSGGAFYEQYF.

This chain uses TRBV11-2 with TRBJ1-2; the D is unclear. CDR3 length: 13 residues. CDR1 and CDR2 (germline): SGHAT, FQNNGV. Trimming took off 6 bases at V and 5 bases at J, with 13 bases between the two ends. The CDR3 bases are TGTGCCAGCAGTTCAAGGGCGCGGTATGGCTACACCTTC. Translation gives CASSSRARYGYTF.